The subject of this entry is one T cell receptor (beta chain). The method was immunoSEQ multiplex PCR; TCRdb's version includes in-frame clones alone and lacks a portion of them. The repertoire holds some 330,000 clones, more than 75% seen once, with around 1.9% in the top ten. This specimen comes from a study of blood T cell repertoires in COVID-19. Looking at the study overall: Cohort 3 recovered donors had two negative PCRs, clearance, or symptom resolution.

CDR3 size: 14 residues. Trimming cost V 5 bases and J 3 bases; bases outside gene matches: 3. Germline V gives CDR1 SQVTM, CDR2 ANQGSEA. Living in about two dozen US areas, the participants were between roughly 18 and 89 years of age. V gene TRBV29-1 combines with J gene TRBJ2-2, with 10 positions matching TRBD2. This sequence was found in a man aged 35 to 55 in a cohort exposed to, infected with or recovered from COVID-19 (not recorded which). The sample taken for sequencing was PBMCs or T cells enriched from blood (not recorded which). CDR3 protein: CSVLAGGHTGELFF. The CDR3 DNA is TGCAGCGTTTTAGCGGGAGGTCACACCGGGGAGCTGTTTTTT.